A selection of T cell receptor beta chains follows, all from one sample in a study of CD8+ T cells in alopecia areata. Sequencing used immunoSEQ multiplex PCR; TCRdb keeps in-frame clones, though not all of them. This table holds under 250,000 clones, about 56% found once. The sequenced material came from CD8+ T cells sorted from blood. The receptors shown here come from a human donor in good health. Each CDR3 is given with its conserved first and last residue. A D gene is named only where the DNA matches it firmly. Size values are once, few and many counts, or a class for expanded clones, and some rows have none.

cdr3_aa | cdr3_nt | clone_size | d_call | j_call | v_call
CASSLQRSTEAFF | TGCGCCAGCAGCTTGCAACGGTCCACTGAAGCTTTCTTT | NA | NA | TRBJ1-1 | TRBV5-1
CASSEGTNYGYTF | TGTGCCAGCAGTGAAGGGACTAACTATGGCTACACCTTC | once | NA | TRBJ1-2 | TRBV6-1
CASSQADSTDTQYF | TGTGCCAGCAGCCAGGCCGATAGCACAGATACGCAGTATTTT | NA | NA | TRBJ2-3 | TRBV9
CASSSITGVMNYGYTF | TGCGCCAGCAGCTCGATAACAGGGGTTATGAACTATGGCTACACCTTC | few | TRBD1 | TRBJ1-2 | TRBV5-1
CASSLAEGGQETQYF | TGTGCCAGCAGCTTAGCGGAGGGGGGCCAAGAGACCCAGTACTTC | NA | NA | TRBJ2-5 | TRBV7-9
CASSADATGYYGYTF | TGTGCCAGCAGTGCCGACGCCACAGGGTACTATGGCTACACCTTC | few | NA | TRBJ1-2 | TRBV6-6
CASSLGTGGYGYTF | TGTGCCAGCAGCCTAGGGACAGGGGGCTATGGCTACACCTTC | NA | TRBD1 | TRBJ1-2 | TRBV5-5
CASSDGSSGELFF | TGTGCCAGCAGTGATGGGTCGTCCGGGGAGCTGTTTTTT | NA | NA | TRBJ2-2 | TRBV6-1
CASSQSGSGELFF | TGCGCCAGCAGCCAATCTGGTTCCGGGGAGCTGTTTTTT | once | NA | TRBJ2-2 | TRBV4-1
CATYGGRTDTQYF | TGTGCCACCTACGGGGGCCGCACAGATACGCAGTATTTT | once | NA | TRBJ2-3 | TRBV15
CASSQRTGGDEQYF | TGTGCCAGCAGCCAGCGGACAGGGGGTGACGAGCAGTACTTC | NA | TRBD1 | TRBJ2-7 | TRBV7-8
CASSSRDSRLDSPLHF | TGTGCCAGCAGCTCCCGGGACTCAAGGTTGGATTCACCCCTCCACTTT | NA | NA | TRBJ1-6 | TRBV7-9
CSVSVTVSYEQYF | TGCAGCGTCTCCGTCACTGTTTCCTACGAGCAGTACTTC | NA | NA | TRBJ2-7 | TRBV29-1
CASSPGGVTEAFF | TGTGCCAGCAGCCCCGGGGGGGTCACTGAAGCTTTCTTT | few | NA | TRBJ1-1 | TRBV9
CASSWGHGTDTQYF | TGTGCCAGCAGCTGGGGGCATGGCACAGATACGCAGTATTTT | NA | NA | TRBJ2-3 | TRBV7-3
CSVLRGQGTDEQFF | TGCAGCGTCCTCAGGGGGCAGGGGACGGATGAGCAGTTCTTC | NA | TRBD1 | TRBJ2-1 | TRBV29-1
CASSILGTGMWNEQFF | TGTGCCAGCAGCATATTGGGGACAGGGATGTGGAATGAGCAGTTCTTC | NA | TRBD1 | TRBJ2-1 | TRBV27
CASSLGSWRGAGTDTQYF | TGTGCCAGCAGCTTGGGGTCTTGGCGGGGGGCTGGCACAGATACGCAGTATTTT | NA | TRBD2 | TRBJ2-3 | TRBV11-2
CASSYGTETYGYTF | TGTGCCAGCAGTTACGGTACTGAGACCTATGGCTACACCTTC | NA | NA | TRBJ1-2 | TRBV6-5
CASSYSPGNEQFF | TGTGCCAGCAGTTACTCCCCAGGAAATGAGCAGTTCTTC | NA | NA | TRBJ2-1 | TRBV6-5
CASSTQNQPQHF | TGTGCCAGCAGCACACAGAATCAGCCCCAGCATTTT | NA | NA | TRBJ1-5 | TRBV7-9
CASSLVGETLYNEQFF | TGTGCCAGCAGTTTGGTCGGGGAGACCTTGTACAATGAGCAGTTCTTC | few | NA | TRBJ2-1 | TRBV27
CASNFGWVNNTIYF | TGCGCCAGCAACTTCGGCTGGGTTAACAACACCATATATTTT | few | NA | TRBJ1-3 | TRBV23-1
CASSLGSLEGHGYTF | TGCGCCAGCAGCTTGGGTTCCCTAGAGGGCCATGGCTACACCTTC | NA | NA | TRBJ1-2 | TRBV5-1
CASSQGDEQYF | TGCGCCAGCAGCCAAGGCGACGAGCAGTACTTC | few | NA | TRBJ2-7 | TRBV4-1
CASSLNDIQYF | TGTGCCAGCAGCTTAAATGACATTCAGTACTTC | few | NA | TRBJ2-4 | TRBV7-9
CASSPAGGGNTEAFF | TGCGCCAGCAGCCCAGCGGGGGGCGGAAACACTGAAGCTTTCTTT | NA | NA | TRBJ1-1 | TRBV5-1
CASSGGLSYEQYF | TGTGCCAGCAGTGGCGGCCTTAGCTACGAGCAGTACTTC | few | NA | TRBJ2-7 | TRBV25-1
CASSDGTSTQETQYF | TGTGCCAGCAGTGACGGGACAAGCACCCAAGAGACCCAGTACTTC | NA | NA | TRBJ2-5 | TRBV2
CSVLLGTGELFF | TGCAGCGTTCTCCTCGGGACCGGGGAGCTGTTTTTT | few | NA | TRBJ2-2 | TRBV29-1
CSVEEGQGSDTQYF | TGCAGCGTTGAAGAGGGACAGGGCAGCGATACGCAGTATTTT | NA | TRBD1 | TRBJ2-3 | TRBV29-1
CASSQGPGRVNEQFF | TGTGCCAGCAGTCAAGGTCCGGGACGCGTTAATGAGCAGTTCTTC | few | NA | TRBJ2-1 | TRBV27
CASSFGTGGWEQYF | TGCGCCAGCAGCTTTGGGACAGGGGGTTGGGAGCAGTACTTC | NA | TRBD1 | TRBJ2-7 | TRBV5-1
CASGSTGGRYGYTF | TGTGCTAGTGGTTCAACAGGCGGGCGATATGGCTACACCTTC | few | NA | TRBJ1-2 | TRBV12-5
CASSGPLNTEAFF | TGTGCCAGCAGCGGACCCCTGAACACTGAAGCTTTCTTT | few | NA | TRBJ1-1 | TRBV4-2
CAWLPGRSGEQYF | TGTGCCTGGCTCCCGGGACGCTCCGGAGAGCAGTACTTC | NA | NA | TRBJ2-7 | TRBV30
CASSQDVADRVHGYTF | TGTGCCAGCAGCCAAGATGTTGCGGACAGGGTCCATGGCTACACCTTC | NA | TRBD1 | TRBJ1-2 | TRBV4-2
CASSLSGGEAFF | TGTGCCAGCAGTTTGTCAGGGGGTGAAGCTTTCTTT | NA | TRBD1 | TRBJ1-1 | TRBV27
CASSLVQYYGYTF | TGCGCCAGCAGCTTGGTCCAGTACTATGGCTACACCTTC | NA | NA | TRBJ1-2 | TRBV5-1